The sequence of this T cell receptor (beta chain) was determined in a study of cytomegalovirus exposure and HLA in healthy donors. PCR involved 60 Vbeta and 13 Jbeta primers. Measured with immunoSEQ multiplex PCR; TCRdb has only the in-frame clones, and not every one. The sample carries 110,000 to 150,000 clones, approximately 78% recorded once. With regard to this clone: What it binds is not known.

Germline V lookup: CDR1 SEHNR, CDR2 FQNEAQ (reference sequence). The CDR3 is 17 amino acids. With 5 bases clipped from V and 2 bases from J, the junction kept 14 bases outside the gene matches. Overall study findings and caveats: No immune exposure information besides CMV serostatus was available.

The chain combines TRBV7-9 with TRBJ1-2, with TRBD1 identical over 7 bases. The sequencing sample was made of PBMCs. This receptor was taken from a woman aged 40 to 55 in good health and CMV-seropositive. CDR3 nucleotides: TGTGCCAGCAGCCCACGGTCAGGGGGGTATTCCAACTATGGCTACACCTTC. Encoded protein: CASSPRSGGYSNYGYTF.